The source of this T cell receptor beta chain is a study of blood T cell repertoires in COVID-19. Study-level background: Both acute and convalescent COVID-19 samples were obtained from the United States, Italy and Spain.

Sequencing was performed with immunoSEQ multiplex PCR; in TCRdb, only in-frame clones are kept and a portion is missing. The sample contains hundreds of thousands of clones, approximately 88% of which appear only once. V was shortened by 1 base and J by 4 bases, with 7 bases between the two germline ends. CDR3 size: 13 residues. Per the germline V gene, CDR1 is SGHTA and CDR2 is FQGNSA. This sequence originates from a middle-aged man with acute or convalescent COVID-19. The specimen sequenced was peripheral blood. The J gene is TRBJ1-2, the V gene TRBV7-2; no reliable D call. The CDR3 here is CASSLGGSYGYTF. As DNA, the CDR3 is TGTGCCAGCAGCTTAGGAGGCAGCTATGGCTACACCTTC.